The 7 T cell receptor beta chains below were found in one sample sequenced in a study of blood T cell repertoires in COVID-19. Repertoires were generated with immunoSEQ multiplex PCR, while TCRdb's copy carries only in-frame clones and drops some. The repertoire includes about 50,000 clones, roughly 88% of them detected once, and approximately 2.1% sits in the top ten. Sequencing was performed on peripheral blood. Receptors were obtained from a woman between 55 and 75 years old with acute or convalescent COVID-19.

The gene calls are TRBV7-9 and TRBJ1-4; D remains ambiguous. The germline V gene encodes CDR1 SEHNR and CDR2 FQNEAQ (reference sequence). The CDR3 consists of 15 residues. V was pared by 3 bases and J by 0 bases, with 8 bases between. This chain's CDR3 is CASSFWETTNEKLFF. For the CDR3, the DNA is TGTGCCAGCAGCTTCTGGGAGACAACTAATGAAAAACTGTTTTTT.

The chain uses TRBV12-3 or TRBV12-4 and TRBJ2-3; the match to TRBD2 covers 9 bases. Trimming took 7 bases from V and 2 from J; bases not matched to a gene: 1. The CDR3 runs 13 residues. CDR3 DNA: TGTGCCAGCACTAGCGGGAACACAGATACGCAGTATTTT. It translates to CASTSGNTDTQYF.

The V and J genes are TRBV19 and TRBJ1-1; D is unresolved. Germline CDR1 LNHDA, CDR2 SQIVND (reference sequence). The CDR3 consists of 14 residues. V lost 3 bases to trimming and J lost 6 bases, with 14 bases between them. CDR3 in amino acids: CASSISAGRAEAFF. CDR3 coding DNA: TGTGCCAGTAGTATTTCGGCTGGGCGGGCTGAAGCTTTCTTT.

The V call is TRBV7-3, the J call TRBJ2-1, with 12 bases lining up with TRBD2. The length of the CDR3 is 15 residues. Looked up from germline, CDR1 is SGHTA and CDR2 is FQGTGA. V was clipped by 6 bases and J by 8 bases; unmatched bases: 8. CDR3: CASSQLAGGRDEQFF. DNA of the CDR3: TGTGCCAGCAGTCAACTAGCGGGGGGCAGAGATGAGCAGTTCTTC.

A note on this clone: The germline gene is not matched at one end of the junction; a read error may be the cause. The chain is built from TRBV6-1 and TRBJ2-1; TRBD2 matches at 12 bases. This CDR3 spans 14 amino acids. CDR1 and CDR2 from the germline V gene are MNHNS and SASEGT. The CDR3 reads CASREGLAGREQFF. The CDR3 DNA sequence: TGTGCCAGCAGAGAAGGACTAGCGGGGCGTGAGCAGTTCTTC.

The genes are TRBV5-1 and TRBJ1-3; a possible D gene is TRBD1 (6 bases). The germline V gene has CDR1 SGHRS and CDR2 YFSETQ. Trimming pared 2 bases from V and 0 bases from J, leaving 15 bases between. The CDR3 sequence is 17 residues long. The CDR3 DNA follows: TGCGCCAGCAGCTTAGCGCCTCAGGGGAACTCTGGAAACACCATATATTTT. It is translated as CASSLAPQGNSGNTIYF.

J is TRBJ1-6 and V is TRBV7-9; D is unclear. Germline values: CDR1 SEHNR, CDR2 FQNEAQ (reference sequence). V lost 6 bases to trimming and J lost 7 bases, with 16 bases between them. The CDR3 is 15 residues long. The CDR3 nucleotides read TGTGCCAGCAGTTCCTCAGTCTCAGGAAATTCACCCCTCCACTTT. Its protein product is CASSSSVSGNSPLHF.